This T cell receptor beta chain was captured by sequencing in a study of TIL therapy for anti-PD-1-resistant metastatic lung cancer. Study-wide background: Half of patients were current or former smokers. Points from the study as a whole: Patients were highly selected, enriched for treatment-naive, never-smoker and oncogene-addicted cases.

Noted time point: pre-treatment sample, taken before nivolumab and TIL therapy. The CDR3 is made up of 14 amino acids. From germline, CDR1 is MGHRA and CDR2 YSYEKL. Trimming cost V 4 bases and J 0 bases, with 10 bases left between them. The libraries were made with immunoSEQ v3. Survey-level samples got 2 million to 2.5 million read pairs; deep-level samples got about 4.5-6.5 million. Sequenced by immunoSEQ multiplex PCR; TCRdb stores in-frame clones only, minus some. In the table there are more than 55,000 clones, around 68% of which are singletons. Comments on this clone: Its antigen is currently unknown.

Sample: blood, taken at baseline. The chain carries TRBV4-1 and TRBJ2-7; no definite D call. This clonotype originated in a person aged 25-85 years with non-small cell lung cancer. The CDR3 sequence is CASSLRPSSYEQYF. As DNA, the CDR3 is TGCGCCAGCAGCCTCCGGCCGAGCTCCTACGAGCAGTACTTC.